The text below deals with one T cell receptor beta chain. This sample is drawn from a study of blood T cell repertoires in COVID-19. As for the study in general: Italy, Spain and the United States were the sources of the convalescent and acute COVID-19 samples. PBMCs, B-cell-depleted T cells, or T cells provided the cDNA or gDNA that made up the material.

In the authors' methods: The authors estimated nucleated cell counts from reference gene primer amplification. Clones were sequenced by immunoSEQ multiplex PCR, and TCRdb holds only the in-frame ones, with some missing. V, J and clone size were drawn from that table, and D and trimming were deduced from the DNA. In the table there are about 150,000 clones, roughly three quarters of which are singletons. This CDR3 region has 16 residues. Unmatched junction bases numbered 8, after V lost 3 bases and J lost 7 bases. Per the germline V gene, CDR1 is SGHVS and CDR2 is FQNEAQ. The rearrangement uses TRBV7-8 and TRBJ2-1; 11 nucleotides agree with TRBD2. The sequenced sample was peripheral blood. This receptor was identified in a middle-aged man with active or convalescent COVID-19. The CDR3 spells CASSFYSGRGVNEQFF. DNA of the CDR3: TGTGCCAGCAGCTTTTATAGCGGGAGGGGGGTAAATGAGCAGTTCTTC.